The next 16 T cell receptor beta chains were all read from a single sample in a study of T cell changes during pregnancy in multiple sclerosis. TCRdb's copy holds only in-frame clones and misses some; the assay was immunoSEQ multiplex PCR. This repertoire shows about 53,000 clones, 90% found once; its top ten account for 2.5% to 3.5%. The sequencing here drew on CD8+ T cells from peripheral blood mononuclear cells, taken before pregnancy. The source is a female donor with multiple sclerosis, enrolled in a pregnancy study.

The chain has TRBV19 and TRBJ2-2; 8 nucleotides align to TRBD1. The trim removed 5 bases at V and 3 bases at J, leaving 2 bases unmatched. The germline V gene encodes CDR1 LNHDA and CDR2 SQIVND (reference sequence). The CDR3 has 14 amino acids. DNA of the CDR3: TGTGCCAGTAGTCGGACAGGGTACACCGGGGAGCTGTTTTTT. It yields the protein CASSRTGYTGELFF.

This clone was recorded once. This chain uses TRBV19 with TRBJ1-4; TRBD1 agrees at 10 bases. Germline values: CDR1 LNHDA, CDR2 SQIVND (reference sequence). With V trimmed by 11 bases and J by 5 bases, 5 bases remained unmatched. This CDR3 spans 13 amino acids. The CDR3 is CASRDRGNEKLFF. CDR3 bases: TGTGCCTCCCGGGACAGGGGAAATGAAAAACTGTTTTTT.

The chain is built from TRBV6-5 and TRBJ2-5; 7 bases match TRBD1. J lost 5 bases, V lost 5 bases, and 5 bases had no gene match. The germline gives CDR1 MNHEY, CDR2 SVGAGI. There are 13 residues in the CDR3. The CDR3 protein is CASSKQGRETQYF. In nucleotides, the CDR3 is TGTGCCAGCAGTAAACAGGGGCGGGAGACCCAGTACTTC.

In the case of this clone: Other DNA sequences within the sample encode an identical CDR3. The J gene is TRBJ1-1, the V gene TRBV4-1, with a weak D call TRBD1 (5 bases). The germline gives CDR1 MGHRA, CDR2 YSYEKL. V lost 3 bases and J lost 1, with 6 bases in between. This CDR3 contains 13 residues. The CDR3 DNA reads TGCGCCAGCAGCCATGGACAGAACACTGAAGCTTTCTTT. It is translated as CASSHGQNTEAFF.

This chain joins TRBV27 and TRBJ2-3, with D perhaps matching TRBD2 (5 bases). Per germline, CDR1 MNHEY and CDR2 SMNVEV (reference sequence). The CDR3 totals 16 residues. The ends were cut back, 5 bases at V and 0 bases at J, with 15 bases in the middle. The CDR3 reads CASSEPPGESTDTQYF. The CDR3 DNA reads TGTGCCAGCAGTGAACCCCCCGGGGAGAGCACAGATACGCAGTATTTT.

This clone was observed a handful of times. This sequence joins TRBV29-1 and TRBJ2-7, with TRBD1 matching over 9 bases. The CDR3 sequence is 13 residues long. Trimming took 2 bases from V and 5 from J; bases not matched to a gene: 4. The germline gives CDR1 SQVTM, CDR2 ANQGSEA. CDR3 amino acids: CSVEHRGRHEQYF. CDR3 nucleotide sequence: TGCAGCGTTGAACACAGGGGGCGTCACGAGCAGTACTTC.

This chain uses TRBV25-1 with TRBJ2-1, with TRBD2 matching over 13 bases. The CDR3 runs to 18 residues. J gave up 2 bases and V 6 bases, and 10 bases lay outside the gene matches. Per the germline V gene, CDR1 is MGHDK and CDR2 is SYGVNS. Here the CDR3 reads CASSERTSGGITYNEQFF. The CDR3 nucleotides read TGTGCCAGCAGCGAACGGACTAGCGGGGGTATCACCTACAATGAGCAGTTCTTC.

V gene TRBV27 combines with J gene TRBJ1-1; D is ambiguous. There are 15 residues in the CDR3. Germline V gene sequence: CDR1 MNHEY, CDR2 SMNVEV (reference sequence). V was shortened by 1 base and J by 0 bases, with 9 bases between the two germline ends. CDR3 region: CASSLLGEMNTEAFF. The CDR3 DNA follows: TGTGCCAGCAGTTTATTGGGCGAGATGAACACTGAAGCTTTCTTT.

There are a few counts of this clone. This chain uses TRBV5-8 with TRBJ1-5; the D is unclear. The germline V gene encodes CDR1 SGHTS and CDR2 YDEGEE. Trimming removed 3 bases at V and 6 bases at J, with 10 bases between. CDR3 length: 13 residues. The CDR3 loop reads CASSWVSGQPQHF. The CDR3 bases are TGTGCCAGCAGCTGGGTGTCGGGTCAGCCCCAGCATTTT.

The V and J genes are TRBV19 and TRBJ2-7, with D possibly matching TRBD1 (6 bases). V was shortened by 3 bases and J by 5 bases, with 11 bases between the two germline ends. Germline CDR1 and CDR2: LNHDA and SQIVND (reference sequence). This CDR3 comprises 13 residues. The CDR3 reads CASSITGNDEQYF. In DNA, the CDR3 is TGTGCCAGTAGTATTACAGGGAACGACGAGCAGTACTTC.

The chain recombines TRBV11-2 with TRBJ2-3, with 7 bases that match TRBD1. CDR1 is SGHAT and CDR2 is FQNNGV in the germline V gene. Trimming removed 1 base from V and 10 bases from J; junction bases left unmatched: 5. CDR3 length: 13 residues. The CDR3 DNA reads as TGTGCCAGCAGCTTAGGCTCCGGGACAGCGCAGTATTTT. Its protein product is CASSLGSGTAQYF.

The rearrangement uses TRBV6-1 and TRBJ1-2; no reliable D call. Germline lookup yields CDR1 MNHNS and CDR2 SASEGT. This CDR3 has 9 residues. V lost 7 bases and J 8 bases, leaving 5 bases between the germline ends. The CDR3 DNA sequence: TGTGCCAGCACAGGAGGCTACACCTTC. Translated, it gives CASTGGYTF.

This clone was seen a single time. V gene TRBV7-6 combines with J gene TRBJ2-2, with 7 bases that match TRBD2. CDR3 length equals 16 residues. V lost 0 bases and J lost 2; bases outside the gene matches: 3. Germline V gene sequence: CDR1 SGHVS, CDR2 FNYEAQ. The CDR3 is CASSLAAGDNTGELFF. The DNA for the CDR3 is TGTGCCAGCAGCTTAGCGGCGGGGGACAACACCGGGGAGCTGTTTTTT.

This chain uses TRBV5-1 with TRBJ2-1, with D perhaps TRBD1 (5 bases). This CDR3 is built from 11 residues. V lost 5 bases to trimming and J lost 5 bases, with 5 bases between them. The germline CDR1 and CDR2 sequences are SGHRS and YFSETQ. The CDR3 coding sequence is TGCGCCAGCAGAGGGGACAATGAGCAGTTCTTC. Translated: CASRGDNEQFF.

This clone was recorded once. The chain combines TRBV5-1 with TRBJ2-1, with TRBD2 identical over 9 bases. The CDR3 length is 16 residues. Losses at the gene ends were 0 bases for V and 8 bases for J; bases not matched to a gene: 9. The germline V gene has CDR1 SGHRS and CDR2 YFSETQ. As DNA, the CDR3 is TGCGCCAGCAGCTTGGACTTCGCAGCGGGGGGATATGAGCAGTTCTTC. Residues: CASSLDFAAGGYEQFF.

The genes are TRBV7-8 and TRBJ1-4, with no clear D. Germline V gene lookup returns CDR1 SGHVS and CDR2 FQNEAQ. This CDR3 is built from 15 residues. Trimming removed 3 bases from V and 0 bases from J, with 8 bases in between. Written as DNA, the CDR3 is TGTGCCAGCAGCTTGGGAGCCCCAACTAATGAAAAACTGTTTTTT. Translation gives CASSLGAPTNEKLFF.